This T cell receptor (beta chain) derives from a study of T cell repertoires in cytomegalovirus infection. Study-wide context: Evidence of both CMV infection and a matching HLA type came from public TCR beta signatures. Study results and caveats: People with CMV and the relevant HLA were identified by cumulative public TCR beta family frequency.

With regard to this clonotype: Its target is not known.

Using its own MiXCR run on the reads, TCRdb lists one record per CDR3 protein. The table has just under 300,000 distinct CDR3 sequences, around 9.1% seen once. The material sequenced was PBMCs. This clonotype was sampled from a human donor in good health (CMV status not recorded). Some clones in this sample may be carry-over from other donors' samples.

The CDR3 reads CASSLLPGSGEAFF. In nucleotides, the CDR3 is TGTGCCAGCAGCTTACTGCCAGGGTCGGGTGAAGCTTTCTTT. The rearrangement uses TRBV7-3 and TRBJ1-1; D possibly corresponds to TRBD1 (5 bases). Trimming stripped 2 bases from V and 7 bases from J, with 14 bases between. Germline CDR1 is SGHTA and CDR2 is FQGTGA. CDR3 length: 14 residues.